The 21 T cell receptor beta chains given below trace back to one sample, sequenced in a study of shared clonotypes between healthy human individuals. Measured with immunoSEQ multiplex PCR; TCRdb has only the in-frame clones, and not every one. The data hold 2,500,000 or so clones, with approximately 90% observed a single time. Sequenced: naive CD4+ T cells from PBMCs. Subset defined: CD45RA+ positively selected. These receptors were taken from a man between 18 and 29 years old in good health. Some clones in this sample may be carry-over from other donors' samples.

The chain employs TRBV5-1 and TRBJ1-1, with unresolved D. CDR1 is SGHRS and CDR2 is YFSETQ in the germline V gene. This CDR3 comprises 15 residues. V lost 1 base and J lost 1, with 11 bases in between. The CDR3 here is CASSLIAVKNTEAFF. In DNA, the CDR3 is TGCGCCAGCAGCTTGATCGCGGTGAAGAACACTGAAGCTTTCTTT.

This chain connects TRBV7-9 to TRBJ2-2; unclear D gene. Deletions cut 0 bases from V and 3 bases from J, with 8 bases between. This CDR3 is built from 15 residues. The V gene's germline CDR1 is SEHNR and CDR2 FQNEAQ (reference sequence). This CDR3 reads CASSLANVDTGELFF. For the CDR3, the DNA is TGTGCCAGCAGCTTAGCGAATGTCGACACCGGGGAGCTGTTTTTT.

V gene TRBV6-1 combines with J gene TRBJ1-2, with TRBD1 matching over 7 bases. V was clipped by 7 bases and J by 4 bases; unmatched bases: 6. Germline V gives CDR1 MNHNS, CDR2 SASEGT. CDR3 size: 13 residues. The CDR3 coding sequence is TGTGCCAGCAAGAGGGGGCAGATCTATGGCTACACCTTC. It codes for CASKRGQIYGYTF.

The chain is built from TRBV4-1 and TRBJ2-3; either TRBD1 or TRBD2 may fit D (6 bases each). Germline values: CDR1 MGHRA, CDR2 YSYEKL. Trimming took off 4 bases at V and 3 bases at J, with 26 bases between the two ends. The CDR3 is 19 amino acids. CDR3 in amino acids: CASSPRPPPAGEVTDTQYF. CDR3 coding DNA: TGCGCCAGCAGCCCCCGTCCCCCCCCCGCAGGGGAGGTAACAGATACGCAGTATTTT.

V is TRBV28 and J is TRBJ2-7; 7 nucleotides agree with TRBD1. The CDR3 spans 17 residues. The J segment lost 0 bases and the V segment lost 5 bases, leaving 13 bases of the junction unmatched. Germline V gives CDR1 MDHEN, CDR2 SYDVKM. The CDR3 sequence is CASSPGTARRSSYEQYF. CDR3 bases: TGTGCCAGCAGTCCCGGGACAGCAAGAAGAAGCTCCTACGAGCAGTACTTC.

The gene calls are TRBV21-1 and TRBJ2-2; the table names TRBD2, a call not compared with the DNA. TRBV21-1 is a known pseudogene. CDR3 length: 16 amino acids. CDR3 region: CASSVTGRVPTGELFF. As DNA, the CDR3 is TGTGCCAGCAGCGTTACCGGGAGAGTTCCCACCGGGGAGCTGTTTTTT.

V usage is TRBV11-1 and J usage is TRBJ1-2, with D unclear. The germline CDR1 and CDR2 sequences are SGHAT and FQDESV (reference sequence). V was cut by 3 bases and J by 1 base, with 6 bases left in between. The CDR3 loop spans 13 amino acids. The CDR3 DNA reads as TGTGCCAGCAGCTTCCAGAATAACTATGGCTACACCTTC. Translated: CASSFQNNYGYTF.

The V and J genes are TRBV20-1 and TRBJ2-7, with no clear D. Germline V lookup: CDR1 DFQATT, CDR2 SNEGSKA (reference sequence). This CDR3 is built from 11 residues. Deletions cut 4 bases from V and 6 bases from J, with 10 bases between. The CDR3 region has the DNA TGCAGTGCTACCCCATCGGGCGAGCAGTACTTC. Translation gives CSATPSGEQYF.

Concerning this clone: The same CDR3 arises from other DNA sequences in this sample as well. This rearrangement joins TRBV29-1 to TRBJ1-1; no reliable D call. CDR3 size: 12 residues. Germline V lookup: CDR1 SQVTM, CDR2 ANQGSEA. V lost 4 bases to trimming and J lost 5 bases, with 11 bases between them. This chain's CDR3 is CSVAGIWTEAFF. The CDR3 nucleotides are TGCAGCGTTGCGGGGATTTGGACTGAAGCTTTCTTT. Full variable domain (missing parts from reference TRBV29-1 and TRBJ1-1): SAVISQKPSRDICQRGTSLTIQCQVDSQVTMMFWYRQQPGQSLTLIATANQGSEATYESGFVIDKFPISRPNLTFSTLTVSNMSPEDSSIYLCSVAGIWTEAFFGQGTRLTVV.

The genes are TRBV10-3 and TRBJ1-4; D gene ambiguous. Trimming took 10 bases from V and 0 from J, leaving 9 bases between them. Germline CDR1 and CDR2: ENHRY and SYGVKD. The CDR3 loop spans 13 amino acids. CDR3 sequence reads: CATARTTNEKLFF. As DNA, the CDR3 is TGTGCCACCGCCCGAACAACTAATGAAAAACTGTTTTTT.

This chain uses TRBV7-9 with TRBJ1-2, with 10 bases matching TRBD1. The CDR3 consists of 15 residues. With V trimmed by 4 bases and J by 2 bases, 4 bases remained unmatched. Germline loops: CDR1 SEHNR, CDR2 FQNEAQ (reference sequence). The CDR3 DNA is TGTGCCAGCAGCTCCGGGACAGGGGAGAACTATGGCTACACCTTC. Translating it yields CASSSGTGENYGYTF.

This clone was seen a single time. This chain uses TRBV21-1 with TRBJ2-7; TRBD2 is the table's D call, not checked against the DNA. TRBV21-1 is flagged as a pseudogene. This CDR3 has 13 amino acids. The chain's CDR3 is CASSNPSLHEQYF. The CDR3 coding sequence is TGTGCCAGCAGCAACCCTAGTCTCCACGAGCAGTACTTC.

This rearrangement joins TRBV18 to TRBJ2-2; TRBD1 might be the D (5 bases). Germline CDR1 KGHSH, CDR2 LQKENI. This CDR3 has 14 residues. Trimming removed 3 bases at V and 7 bases at J, with 12 bases between. The CDR3, as DNA: TGTGCCAGCTCACCCTATCAGGGTGTCGGGGAGCTGTTTTTT. Translation: CASSPYQGVGELFF.

This chain joins TRBV11-2 and TRBJ2-7; maybe TRBD2 (6 bases). V dropped 6 bases and J dropped 4 bases, with 16 bases sitting between them. Germline CDR1 SGHAT, CDR2 FQNNGV. CDR3 size: 14 residues. The CDR3 sequence is CASSVQVGRYEQYF. CDR3 coding DNA: TGTGCCAGCAGTGTCCAGGTGGGGAGGTACGAGCAGTACTTC.

A remark on this clone: Other DNA sequences from this sample encode an identical CDR3 as well. The V call is TRBV2, the J call TRBJ2-3; no definite D call. This CDR3 comprises 13 residues. The V end lost 4 bases, the J end lost 2 bases, and 7 bases lay between the germline ends. Germline V lookup: CDR1 SNHLY, CDR2 FYNNEI. CDR3: CASSGAYTDTQYF. The DNA of the CDR3 is TGTGCCAGCAGTGGTGCCTACACAGATACGCAGTATTTT. The full variable domain, rest sourced from reference TRBV2 and TRBJ2-3, is EPEVTQTPSHQVTQMGQEVILRCVPISNHLYFYWYRQILGQKVEFLVSFYNNEISEKSEIFDDQFSVERPDGSNFTLKIRSTKLEDSAMYFCASSGAYTDTQYFGPGTRLTVL.

This rearrangement joins TRBV9 to TRBJ2-7; D possibly uses TRBD1 or TRBD2 (6 bases each). V dropped 4 bases and J dropped 4 bases, with 21 bases sitting between them. Germline V lookup: CDR1 SGDLS, CDR2 YYNGEE. The CDR3 consists of 16 residues. CDR3 DNA sequence: TGTGCCAGCAGCCCATTGACCGGGACGGGGGCTTACGAGCAGTACTTC. Translated: CASSPLTGTGAYEQYF.

The chain has TRBV5-4 and TRBJ2-7, with TRBD2 matching 7 bases. Trimming removed 0 bases from V and 3 bases from J; junction bases left unmatched: 6. CDR1 and CDR2 (germline): SGHNT, YYREEE (reference sequence). This CDR3 contains 15 residues. CDR3 nucleotide sequence: TGTGCCAGCAGCTTGGCCGGTCTAGCGGACTACGAGCAGTACTTC. This gives the protein CASSLAGLADYEQYF. Looking up the rest from reference TRBV5-4 and TRBJ2-7 gives the full variable domain: ETGVTQSPTHLIKTRGQQVTLRCSSQSGHNTVSWYQQALGQGPQFIFQYYREEENGRGNFPPRFSGLQFPNYSSELNVNALELDDSALYLCASSLAGLADYEQYFGPGTRLTVT.

This clone appeared once. The DNA for the CDR3 is TGTGCCAGCACCCCCGGGCCGGGGACCTTTAATGAAAAACTGTTTTTT. Translated, it gives CASTPGPGTFNEKLFF. The V gene is TRBV5-4, the J gene TRBJ1-4; perhaps TRBD1 as D (5 bases). CDR1 is SGHNT and CDR2 is YYREEE in the germline V gene (reference sequence). Trimming cost V 6 bases and J 4 bases, with 19 bases left between them. This CDR3 has 16 amino acids.

V is TRBV2 and J is TRBJ1-1; D uncertain. In germline, CDR1 is SNHLY, CDR2 FYNNEI. The CDR3 extends over 12 amino acids. V was shortened by 9 bases and J by 4 bases, with 12 bases between the two germline ends. This CDR3 reads CASGREGTEAFF. The CDR3 nucleotides read TGTGCCAGTGGCCGCGAGGGCACTGAAGCTTTCTTT.

The rearrangement uses TRBV2 and TRBJ2-7, with TRBD2 identical over 8 bases. V lost 4 bases and J lost 5; bases outside the gene matches: 4. The CDR3 loop spans 13 amino acids. Germline CDR1 reads SNHLY; CDR2 reads FYNNEI. The CDR3 loop reads CASSGAREDEQYF. The CDR3 region has the DNA TGTGCCAGCAGTGGGGCGCGGGAGGACGAGCAGTACTTC.

In this sample, this clone turned up once. Other DNA sequences in the same sample also yield this CDR3. The V call is TRBV5-1, the J call TRBJ2-6, with D uncertain. V was cut by 0 bases and J by 1 base, with 5 bases left in between. Looked up from germline, CDR1 is SGHRS and CDR2 is YFSETQ. The CDR3 contains 15 residues. The CDR3 sequence: CASSLGVSGANVLTF. The CDR3 coding sequence is TGCGCCAGCAGCTTGGGAGTTTCTGGGGCCAACGTCCTGACTTTC. The variable domain in full, completed from reference TRBV5-1 and TRBJ2-6, reads KAGVTQTPRYLIKTRGQQVTLSCSPISGHRSVSWYQQTPGQGLQFLFEYFSETQRNKGNFPGRFSGRQFSNSRSEMNVSTLELGDSALYLCASSLGVSGANVLTFGAGSRLTVL.